This T cell receptor beta chain comes out of a study of T cell responses to AZD1222 COVID-19 vaccine. Study-wide findings and caveats: It was only six AZD1222 recipients who were seropositive at baseline. Repertoires in all cases were sampled only once the peak T cell response had passed.

Some clones are missing from TCRdb's copy, which holds only in-frame ones; the method was immunoSEQ multiplex PCR. The table includes more than 100,000 clones, about 85% detected once. Notes on this clone: Its specificity is not known.

The CDR3 covers 22 residues. V gave up 0 bases and J gave up 0 bases; unmatched junction bases: 20. CDR1 is SGHDN and CDR2 is FVKESK in the germline V gene. The sample in question was peripheral blood, obtained on day 0 of AZD1222 vaccination. The clonotype comes from an adult in good health. The chain joins TRBV14 to TRBJ2-7, with TRBD2 matching 10 bases. CDR3 nucleotides: TGTGCCAGCAGCCAAGATTGGGCTAGCGGGAGTGTGGACCCCCACAGCTCCTACGAGCAGTACTTC. The encoded protein is CASSQDWASGSVDPHSSYEQYF.